This TCR beta chain was retrieved from a study of shared clonotypes between healthy human individuals. The CDR3 extends over 14 amino acids. V was trimmed by 4 bases and J by 3 bases, leaving 12 bases between them. The germline V gene has CDR1 SQVTM and CDR2 ANQGSEA. Some clones are missing from TCRdb's copy, which holds only in-frame ones; the method was immunoSEQ multiplex PCR. The table includes about 480,000 clones, 79% detected once. The specimen sequenced was PBMCs. This receptor was obtained from a woman in her thirties or forties in good health. Some clones in this sample may be carry-over from other donors' samples. The chain joins TRBV29-1 to TRBJ1-4; no reliable D call. The CDR3: CSVVEVGANEKLFF. The DNA for the CDR3 is TGCAGCGTTGTGGAAGTGGGCGCTAATGAAAAACTGTTTTTT.